This T cell receptor beta chain emerged from a study of monozygotic twins with inflammatory bowel disease. The CDR3 spans 15 residues. In germline, CDR1 is DFQATT, CDR2 SNEGSKA (reference sequence). TCRdb reprocessed the 5' RACE reads; each CDR3 protein has one entry and no DNA is given. Its clone listing holds over 350,000 distinct CDR3 sequences. Material: blood. This receptor was taken from a human donor with ulcerative colitis or Crohn's disease, or a healthy co-twin of an affected twin (not recorded which). V usage is TRBV20-1 and J usage is TRBJ2-3; TCRdb picks TRBD2, but there is no DNA to check that call. The chain's CDR3 is CSAGTSGRFSDTQYF.